Each of the 9 T cell receptor beta chains below was sequenced from the same sample in a study of tumor and adjacent non-tumor tissue in lung cancer. Three rounds of nested PCR, following a modified ARM-PCR protocol, produced the TCRbeta library. TCRdb reprocessed the multiplex PCR reads via MiXCR and lists one record per CDR3 protein. The sample shows 70,000 to 90,000 distinct CDR3 sequences, roughly 80% of them seen only once. RNA was extracted from bulk tissue without any cell sorting. Sequencing was performed on lung tumor tissue. The receptors were sampled from a woman in her forties or fifties with non-small cell lung cancer.

By sample fraction, this clonotype is large (0.1 to 1%). V and J are TRBV11-1 and TRBJ2-1; 7 bases are a match to TRBD1. The CDR3 sequence is 14 residues long. Trimming cost V 2 bases and J 8 bases; bases outside gene matches: 6. Germline V gene lookup returns CDR1 SGHAT and CDR2 FQDESV (reference sequence). As DNA, the CDR3 is TGTGCCAGCAGCTTAAGAGGGGGCCGGTATGAGCAGTTCTTC. Translated: CASSLRGGRYEQFF.

Worth noting for this clonotype: A junction end diverges from the germline sequence, so it may reflect a read error. V is TRBV6-1 and J is TRBJ1-4, with no clear D. CDR3 length equals 11 residues. Germline V CDR1 and CDR2: MNHNS, SASEGT. CDR3 amino acids: CATVPYEKLFF. DNA of the CDR3: TGTGCCACTGTGCCATACGAAAAACTGTTCTTT.

Concerning this clonotype: A clone one base away is much larger, so this may be a read error. The chain is built from TRBV24-1 and TRBJ2-1, with TRBD1 as a possible D gene (5 bases). There are 14 residues in the CDR3. The V gene's germline CDR1 is KGHDR and CDR2 SFDVKD. CDR3 coding DNA: TGTGCCACCAGTGAGTCGCCAGGGAACAATGTGCAGTTCTTC. Translated: CATSESPGNNVQFF.

The rearrangement joins TRBV20-1 to TRBJ2-1; possible D gene TRBD2, 6 bases. The CDR3 sequence is 16 residues long. Germline V gene data show CDR1 as DFQATT and CDR2 as SNEGSKA (reference sequence). Between the trimmed V and J ends, which lost 5 bases and 5 bases, there was a span of 22 bases. CDR3 loop: CSAGRILPGDDNEQFF. The CDR3 nucleotides are TGCAGTGCTGGACGAATACTACCGGGAGACGACAATGAGCAGTTCTTC.

This clonotype was seen many times. The V and J genes are TRBV20-1 and TRBJ1-5, with TRBD1 as a possible D gene (5 bases). Germline CDR1 is DFQATT and CDR2 is SNEGSKA (reference sequence). The CDR3 contains 16 residues. V lost 3 bases and J 0 bases, leaving 15 bases between the germline ends. The CDR3 coding sequence is TGCAGTGCTAGGACAGAGAATTTCTATAGCAATCAGCCCCAGCATTTT. Its protein product is CSARTENFYSNQPQHF.

The rearrangement links TRBV29-1 to TRBJ2-5; no clear D gene. In germline, CDR1 is SQVTM, CDR2 ANQGSEA. This CDR3 spans 14 amino acids. Trimming cost V 2 bases and J 5 bases, with 15 bases left between them. CDR3: CSVETTLRHETQYF. The CDR3 DNA is TGCAGCGTTGAAACGACATTACGTCATGAGACCCAGTACTTC.

CDR3 sequence: CASSPGTTNYCNTF. In nucleotides, the CDR3 is TGTGCCAGCAGCCCCGGGACGACTAACTATTGCAACACCTTC. The chain has TRBV6-2 or TRBV6-3 and TRBJ1-2; D may be TRBD1 (5 bases). Germline values: CDR1 MNHEY, CDR2 SVGEGT. Trimming removed 6 bases at V and 12 bases at J, with 23 bases between. This CDR3 contains 14 residues.

The rearrangement links TRBV6-1 to TRBJ2-1, with D possibly being TRBD1 or TRBD2 (5 bases each). CDR1 is MNHNS and CDR2 is SASEGT in the germline V gene. This CDR3 has 16 amino acids. Trimming stripped 7 bases from V and 9 bases from J, with 25 bases between. CDR3 coding DNA: TGTGCCAGCACCCCAGCAGAGGGGTCGGGTGGCAGTGAGCAGTTCTTC. Translation gives CASTPAEGSGGSEQFF.

As regards this clonotype: A much bigger clone sits one base away, suggesting this may be a read error. The rearrangement links TRBV6-1 to TRBJ2-7; no clear D gene. Germline-derived CDR1 and CDR2 are MNHNS and SASEGT. The V end lost 10 bases, the J end lost 2 bases, and 9 bases lay between the germline ends. This CDR3 is built from 11 residues. The CDR3 loop reads CANNGPYEQYF. The CDR3 coding sequence is TGTGCCAACAATGGCCCCTACGAGCAGTACTTC.